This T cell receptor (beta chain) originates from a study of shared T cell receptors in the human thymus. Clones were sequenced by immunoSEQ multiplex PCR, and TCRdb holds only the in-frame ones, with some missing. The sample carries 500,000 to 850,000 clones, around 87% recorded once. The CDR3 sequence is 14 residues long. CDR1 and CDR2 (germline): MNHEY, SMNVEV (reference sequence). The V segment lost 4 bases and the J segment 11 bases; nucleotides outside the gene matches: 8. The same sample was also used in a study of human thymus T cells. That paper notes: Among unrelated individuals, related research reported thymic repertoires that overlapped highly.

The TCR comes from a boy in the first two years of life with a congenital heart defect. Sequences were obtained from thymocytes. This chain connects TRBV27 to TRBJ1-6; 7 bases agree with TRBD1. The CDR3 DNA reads TGTGCCAGCAGTTCCGGGACAGAGGTACCACCCCTCCACTTT. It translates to CASSSGTEVPPLHF.